Listed here is a single T cell receptor (beta chain). This clonotype has at least ten counts. There is no known antigen for this receptor. Per-base quality was not reported, and no clone a single base away is much larger than it. The record originates from a study of CDR3 diversity in severe acne (dated by TCRdb to between 2017 and 2020). The library was obtained by PCR. The sequencer listed for this sample is Illumina HiSeq 2000. Clones were called with MiXCR by TCRdb after fastp trimmed the public reads at Q25, and only in-frame beta chains were retained. Under each unique CDR3 protein, matching rows form one entry showing the most common genes and DNA. This sample has about 93,000 distinct CDR3 sequences in its table, and 45% to 50% of those were observed once. The ten top clones hold 9.5% to 13% of the sample. According to the germline V gene, CDR1 reads SGHRS and CDR2 reads YFSETQ. V gives up 0 bases and J gives up 0 bases, and the segment between their germline ends measures 7 bases. Including the terminal cysteine and phenylalanine, the CDR3 comprises 15 residues. Only CDR3 DNA is held: 45 bases, read in frame from base 1.

Sequenced sample: blood. The V and J genes are TRBV5-1 and TRBJ2-1; the D gene is perhaps TRBD1, on 5 matching bases. The sequence was collected from a male donor in good health, serving as a control. The CDR3 corresponds to CASSLGTFSYNEQFF. Read as DNA, the sequence is TGCGCCAGCAGCTTGGGGACATTCTCCTACAATGAGCAGTTCTTC.